What follows is one TCR beta chain and its context. Germline V gives CDR1 GTSNPN, CDR2 SVGIG (reference sequence). J lost 9 bases, V lost 6 bases, and 11 bases had no gene match. CDR3 size: 16 residues. This entry is derived from a study of cytotoxic CD8 clonotypes in ibrutinib-treated CLL. Study at large: Partial responses totalled approximately 25 and complete responses 2; after median approximately 64 months, about 14 remained remitted and approximately twelve progressed.

The targeted sequencing depth was 1 in 200,000 to 1 in 1 million T cells. Generated by immunoSEQ multiplex PCR, the TCRdb table keeps only in-frame clones and is missing some. The sample carries 30,000 to 40,000 clones, around 70% recorded once. This chain links TRBV30 with TRBJ2-1, with 16 bases identical to TRBD2. Source: PBMCs, taken before ibrutinib treatment. This clonotype was sampled from a human donor with chronic lymphocytic leukemia. The CDR3 loop reads CACPGLAGGPSGEQFF. The DNA of the CDR3 is TGTGCCTGCCCGGGACTAGCGGGAGGGCCATCGGGTGAGCAGTTCTTC.